This is a list of T cell receptor beta chains from one sample in a study of CD8 T cells in Susac syndrome. One entry per CDR3 protein, called by TCRdb with MiXCR from the immunoSEQ multiplex PCR reads. Of approximately 150,000 distinct CDR3 sequences listed, around 94% were seen once; the top ten hold about 0.095%. Input material: CD4+ T cells from PBMCs. The receptors stem from a human donor with multiple sclerosis. Both conserved end residues are part of each CDR3. The D gene is left open where the match is weak. A row's size may be missing; if present it is once, few, many or a size class.

CDR3 | DNA | D | V | size | J
CSVEGASGITDTQYF | TGCAGCGTTGAAGGGGCTAGCGGGATCACAGATACGCAGTATTTT | TRBD2 | TRBV29-1 | NA | TRBJ2-3
CASSQGAPLSGANVLTF | TGTGCCAGCAGCCAGGGGGCCCCCCTCTCTGGGGCCAACGTCCTGACTTTC | NA | TRBV3-1 | once | TRBJ2-6
CASSLNLPDQPQHF | TGTGCCAGCAGTTTAAATTTACCTGATCAGCCCCAGCATTTT | NA | TRBV12-3/TRBV12-4 | once | TRBJ1-5
CASKRVDGNNEQFF | TGTGCCAGTAAAAGGGTCGACGGAAACAATGAGCAGTTCTTC | NA | TRBV19 | NA | TRBJ2-1
CASSEVGARDTQYF | TGTGCCAGCAGTGAAGTCGGAGCCAGAGATACGCAGTATTTT | NA | TRBV25-1 | NA | TRBJ2-3
CASSQNTGNQPQHF | TGTGCCAGCAGCCAAAACACAGGGAATCAGCCCCAGCATTTT | NA | TRBV3-1 | NA | TRBJ1-5
CASSHEGRDGETQYF | TGTGCCAGCAGCCACGAGGGGCGGGACGGGGAGACCCAGTACTTC | NA | TRBV4-2 | NA | TRBJ2-5
CASSSGQIRSYTF | TGTGCCAGCAGCTCTGGACAGATACGGAGCTACACCTTC | NA | TRBV3-1 | NA | TRBJ1-2
CASSLRRAGYEQYF | TGTGCCAGCAGCTTACGACGGGCCGGGTACGAGCAGTACTTC | NA | TRBV11-1 | NA | TRBJ2-7
CASSLGFGQGNYGYTF | TGTGCCAGCAGTTTGGGGTTTGGACAGGGAAACTATGGCTACACCTTC | TRBD1 | TRBV28 | NA | TRBJ1-2
CASSGSTGVGYTF | TGTGCCAGCAGTGGGTCAACAGGGGTTGGCTACACCTTC | TRBD1 | TRBV2 | NA | TRBJ1-2